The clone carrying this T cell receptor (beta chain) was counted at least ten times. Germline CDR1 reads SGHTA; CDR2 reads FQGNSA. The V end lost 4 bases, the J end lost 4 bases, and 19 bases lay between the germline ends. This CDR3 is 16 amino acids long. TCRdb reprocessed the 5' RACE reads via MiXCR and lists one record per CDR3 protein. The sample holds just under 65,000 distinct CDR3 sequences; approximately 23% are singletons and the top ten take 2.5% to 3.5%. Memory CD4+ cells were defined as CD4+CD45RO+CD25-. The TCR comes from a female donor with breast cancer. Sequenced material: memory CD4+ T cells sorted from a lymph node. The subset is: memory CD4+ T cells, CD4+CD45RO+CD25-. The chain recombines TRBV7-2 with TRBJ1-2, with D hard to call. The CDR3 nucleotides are TGTGCCAGCAGCTCCAGTCGCCGGGTGGACCTCTATGGCTACACCTTC. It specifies CASSSSRRVDLYGYTF. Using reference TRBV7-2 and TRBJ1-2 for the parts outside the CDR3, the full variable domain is GAGVSQSPSNKVTEKGKDVELRCDPISGHTALYWYRQSLGQGLEFLIYFQGNSAPDKSGLPSDRFSAERTGGSVSTLTIQRTQQEDSAVYLCASSSSRRVDLYGYTFGSGTRLTVV.